This T cell receptor beta chain was obtained from a study of cytomegalovirus exposure and HLA in healthy donors (dated by TCRdb to the late 2010s). With respect to the entire study: In an earlier analysis of under 600 of the donors, roughly 300 Gb of sequence data and approximately 120 million unique TCR beta sequences from some 170 million T cells were reported. The T cell repertoires of several hundred subjects were profiled by immunosequencing and related to cytomegalovirus serostatus. The number of typed donors differed by locus: about 620-630 for A, B, C, DRB1 and DQB1; approximately 520 for DQA1; fewer than 610 for DPA1; and about 470 for DPB1. The aim of the study was to test whether cataloging public T cell receptors could identify signatures of past pathogen exposure. Across approximately 400 genotyped donors of the cohort, an average of about 250,000 unique TCR beta nucleotide sequences per donor were sequenced, and roughly 20% of those sequences were non-productive. High-throughput TCR immunosequencing, statistical association of individual TCRs with disease status, and machine learning were combined to predict cytomegalovirus infection status. Along with the roughly 700-subject first cohort, a separate validation cohort of approximately 110 different subjects was used. In a later genetic analysis, genome-wide SNP genotypes for about 65% of the roughly 700 donors were used, and that subset was treated as a discovery cohort. All discovery cohort repertoires had been generated using a single sequencing platform. Donor age, sex, ethnicity and CMV serostatus were compiled alongside the repertoire data. HLA typing covered class I and class II loci at four-digit resolution. In the later analysis, no new phenotypic data were used to find candidate immune exposures; instead, reliance was placed on TCR beta sequences and their occurrence across donors. To decide whether each TCR beta V gene segment behaved as functional or pseudogenic, an earlier analysis of some 600 of the donors relied on high-throughput TCR beta sequencing. To study patterns of TCR occurrence, a later analysis re-analyzed previously published TCR beta repertoires from 550 to 800 donors and added high-resolution HLA genotyping. Among the roughly 400 genotyped donors, around 81% belonged to the genetic ancestry cluster associated with self-reported Caucasian donors. An early release that covered some 640 HLA-typed donors contained around 300 gigabases of sequencing data and tens of millions of unique TCR sequences. Five DR-DQ haplotypes were handled as single units for association and clustering because linkage in the cohort was strong.

The cohort comprised around 690 healthy bone marrow donors. At the time of sampling, all cohort members were nominally healthy, though unrecorded immune exposures were likely present. The donor was CMV seronegative and was included in the group of a few hundred seronegative cohort members. Every donor gave a peripheral blood sample, and the peripheral blood mononuclear cells from that sample were used for TCR beta sequencing. Genomic DNA extraction from the blood cell samples was performed with the Qiagen DNeasy Blood Extraction Kit. From a lookup of the germline V gene, CDR1 and CDR2 are WSHSY and SAAADI. The CDR3 sequence holds 14 residues, the cysteine and phenylalanine included. The retained sequence is limited to the CDR3, 42 bases, with the frame set at the first base. V was cut back by 2 bases and J by 5 bases, leaving a gap of 13 bases between them. Libraries were built with the immunoSEQ multiplex PCR assay. For the multiplex PCR, a mixture combining 60 forward primers for TCR Vbeta segments and 13 reverse primers for TCR Jbeta segments was used. The CDR3 region of rearranged TCR beta genes was amplified from genomic DNA by a multiplex PCR assay. Amplified TCR beta libraries were sequenced as 87-base-pair reads on the Illumina HiSeq System. As for the original processing: In a later analysis, some 80 million unique TCR beta chains were counted across the roughly 670 repertoires, and about 9.9 million of these chains were shared by at least two donors. Raw reads were error-corrected and collapsed into unique sequences with a nearest-neighbor algorithm that merged closely related sequences to remove PCR and sequencing errors. V, D and J gene segments were assigned by aligning CDR3 sequences to IMGT reference sequences. For a sequence to be retained, at least a six-nucleotide match to both a V gene segment and a J gene segment was required. A rearrangement counted as productive if the CDR3 had no stop codons and remained in frame with V and J, and every other rearrangement counted as non-productive. Following IMGT convention, CDR3 was defined as the stretch from the second conserved V-encoded cysteine up to the conserved J-encoded phenylalanine. The earlier analysis of more than 450 of the donors excluded sequences that lacked an unambiguous match to a single V gene segment. In an earlier analysis of 450 to 750 of the donors, a V segment was called functional when productive rearrangements were above 56.7%, and segregating when the standard deviation between donors exceeded 5%. To diagnose cytomegalovirus status from the catalog of TCR beta chain sequences, a statistical classification framework was built. In a later analysis, TCR nucleotide sequences were compared against IMGT/GENE-DB human TR gene sequences so that V and J genes could be assigned. A later analysis assigned CDR3 sequences and most-parsimonious VDJ recombination scenarios with the TCRdist pipeline. In a later analysis, each TCR beta chain was defined by its CDR3 amino acid sequence together with its V-gene family, and reads without a unique V-gene family were excluded. To address suspected cross-contamination and a sequencing artifact, a later analysis removed under 600 highly shared, low-generation-probability nucleotide sequences. A later analysis calculated a clonal expansion index for each public chain from normalized within-repertoire ranks of inferred template counts. In a later analysis, generation probabilities were computed using a VDJ recombination model fitted to out-of-frame rearrangements, and the results were checked against IGoR. In a later analysis, hypergeometric tests were used to score TCR-TCR, TCR-HLA and TCR-CMV co-occurrence, with a repertoire-size bias correction applied to TCR pairs. To estimate false discovery rates, a later analysis permuted the HLA or CMV assignments 20 times. A later analysis grouped co-occurring TCRs with DBSCAN, adding TCRdist sequence similarity when clustering within HLA-allele-positive subsets. Co-occurrence clustering excluded repertoires with fewer than 30,000 or more than 120,000 public chains, plus five with anomalous nucleotide sharing. TCRdb obtained this table from immuneACCESS and retained in-frame rearrangements with V and J assigned. These tables miss some clones; where compared with another copy, unresolved V genes account for less than half of the shortfall, and the remainder is unexplained. V and J calls and clone size are copied from that table; D and trimming were computed from the DNA. The sample table holds approximately 160,000 clones, of which approximately 62% were seen once. Together, the top ten hold over 1.2% of the sample.

As regards this clone: Its antigen is currently not known. The input lacks base qualities; no much larger clone sits a single base away.

On the study overall, not on this receptor specifically: An earlier analysis of around 500 of the donors showed that most TCR beta V segments appeared in productive rearrangements either about 87% or about 30% of the time, which broadly matched IMGT annotations. The classifier was reported to diagnose cytomegalovirus status with high specificity and sensitivity in both the original cohort and the validation cohort. The only immune exposure information available for the cohort was CMV serostatus. Some IMGT-functional V segments, including TRBV6-2 and TRBV6-3, could not be distinguished by the 87-base-pair reads and were therefore excluded. According to a later genetic analysis, donors in an Asian-associated ancestry cluster had fewer N-insertions in productive TCRs than the roughly 670-donor mean. When HLA alleles, especially DR and DQ, strongly co-occurred, TCR associations were difficult to assign to individual alleles. This cohort had only TCR beta chains sequenced, and the lack of alpha or paired-chain data limited which features could be detected. In a later analysis, HLA-associated TCR beta chains were found to be more clonally expanded and to have lower generation probabilities than equally common non-associated chains. In a later analysis, TCR association rates were found to vary across HLA loci, with the most associated TCRs seen for DRB1 alleles and the fewest for HLA-C alleles. A later analysis found that most CMV-associated TCR beta chains appeared HLA-restricted, with HLA associations seemingly driven largely by CMV exposure. A cluster of highly shared sequence variants was judged likely to represent a technical artifact of the sequencing pipeline. An association between a missense DCLRE1C variant and V-gene and J-gene trimming of TCR beta chains was found in a later genetic analysis and replicated in an independent cohort. In a later analysis, several top co-occurrence clusters were reported to appear linked to parvovirus B19, influenza, CMV and Epstein-Barr virus. Because HLA typing was missing for some donors at each locus, association tests included only the typed subset. About 15 rarely observed V segments, including chromosome 9 orphons, were excluded from the earlier analysis of about 600 of the donors because counts were too low. The authors suggested that the approach could potentially be extended to other disease states and immunological phenotypes. A further reported finding was that TCR beta sequences accurately predicted the HLA-A and HLA-B alleles for most subjects in the first cohort. Most TCR sequences were observed very rarely across donors, whereas some public TCRs were present in many individuals. Linkage disequilibrium might explain the correlated functional status among segregating V segments, but an unknown experimental factor could not be ruled out. Sequencing depth was assumed to be roughly uniform across donors in the presence/absence analyses, though that assumption may not hold. In a later analysis, some 17,000 TCR beta sequences were associated with specific HLA alleles at a false discovery rate of 0.05. In vitro tests confirmed that a few of the cytomegalovirus-associated TCR beta chains recognize cytomegalovirus antigens. The study listed 164 TCR beta chains as associated with cytomegalovirus.

Sequenced input: PBMCs. This sequence was found in a man aged 50 or older in good health and CMV-seronegative. The chain couples TRBV10-2 to TRBJ2-7; the best D guess is TRBD2, with 5 bases matching. The bases read TGCGCCAGCAGTGAGACCCGGGATCGGAACGAGCAGTACTTC. It specifies CASSETRDRNEQYF.